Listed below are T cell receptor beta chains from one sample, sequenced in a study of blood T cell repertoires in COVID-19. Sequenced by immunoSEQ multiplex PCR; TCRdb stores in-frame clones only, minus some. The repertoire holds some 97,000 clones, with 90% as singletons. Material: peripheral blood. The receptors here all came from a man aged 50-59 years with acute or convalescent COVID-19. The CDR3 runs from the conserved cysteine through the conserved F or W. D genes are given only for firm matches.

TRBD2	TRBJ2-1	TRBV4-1	CASSRSWTSGISYNEQFF
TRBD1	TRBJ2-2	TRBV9	CASSVATGAVANTGELFF
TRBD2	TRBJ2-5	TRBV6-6	CASSTSGETQYF
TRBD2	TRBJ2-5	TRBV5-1	CASSELAGVETQYF
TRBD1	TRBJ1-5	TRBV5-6	CASSQGQGGNQPQHF
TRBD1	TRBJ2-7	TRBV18	CASSPGQGEEQYF
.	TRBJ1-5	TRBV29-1	CSVAGEGQPQHF
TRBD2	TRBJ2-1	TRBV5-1	CASSPTSGKTEQFF
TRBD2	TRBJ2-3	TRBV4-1	CASSREGLAGAYTDTQYF
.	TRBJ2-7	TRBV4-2	CASSQRQGYEQYF
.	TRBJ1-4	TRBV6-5	CASSYSHRAEKLFF
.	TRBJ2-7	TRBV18	CASSPLAASEQYF
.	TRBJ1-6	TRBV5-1	CASSPTYQNSPLHF
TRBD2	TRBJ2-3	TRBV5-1	CASSLGLAGVIDTQYF
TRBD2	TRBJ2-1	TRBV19	CASSTGTSGYNEQFF